These 14 T cell receptor beta chains were all obtained from the same sample, sequenced in a study of T cells in Graves' hyperthyroidism and ophthalmopathy. RNA transcripts were the template for amplifying TCR beta CDR3 regions. An initial round of RT-PCR targeting the TCR CDR3 relied on the HTBI primer set. TCRdb recomputed calls from the multiplex PCR reads with MiXCR, one row per CDR3 protein. The sample shows some 560,000 distinct CDR3 sequences, 11% to 15% of them seen only once. Sequences were obtained from blood. The receptors come from a woman between 35 and 50 years old with Graves' hyperthyroidism.

The table lists this clonotype with many counts. J is TRBJ2-6 and V is TRBV28; a weak D match, TRBD1 (6 bases). CDR3 length: 18 amino acids. The germline CDR1 and CDR2 sequences are MDHEN and SYDVKM. V was trimmed by 8 bases and J by 3 bases, leaving 23 bases between them. The CDR3 nucleotides are TGTGCCAGCGGACCAGGGGCAGGGTTGTTCTTTGGGGCCAACGTCCTGACTTTC. Its protein is CASGPGAGLFFGANVLTF.

Ten or more counts support this clonotype. V and J are TRBV13 and TRBJ2-4, with 10 bases matching TRBD1. V dropped 5 bases and J dropped 6; count of bases not matched to a gene: 1. The CDR3 is 13 amino acids. Germline values: CDR1 PRHDT, CDR2 FYEKMQ (reference sequence). For the CDR3, the DNA is TGTGCCAGCAGCCGGACAGGGGGAAACATTCAGTACTTC. This gives the protein CASSRTGGNIQYF.

This clonotype was seen ten or more times. The CDR3 bases are TGTGCCAGCAATCGAGATACGAGCTCCTACAATGAGCAGTTCTTC. It encodes CASNRDTSSYNEQFF. This chain joins TRBV2 and TRBJ2-1; the D is unclear. V was cut by 7 bases and J by 0 bases, with 13 bases left in between. From germline, CDR1 is SNHLY and CDR2 FYNNEI. The CDR3 has 15 amino acids. Combining the CDR3 with reference TRBV2 and TRBJ2-1 gives the whole variable domain EPEVTQTPSHQVTQMGQEVILRCVPISNHLYFYWYRQILGQKVEFLVSFYNNEISEKSEIFDDQFSVERPDGSNFTLKIRSTKLEDSAMYFCASNRDTSSYNEQFFGPGTRLTVL.

This chain links TRBV6-1 with TRBJ2-2, with no clear D. Germline CDR1 MNHNS, CDR2 SASEGT. The CDR3 extends over 13 amino acids. V lost 3 bases and J lost 6, with 8 bases in between. The CDR3 DNA is TGTGCCAGCAGTGACTCAGGAGCCGGGGAGCTGTTTTTT. Its translation: CASSDSGAGELFF.

V and J are TRBV12-3 or TRBV12-4 and TRBJ2-3, with 11 bases matching TRBD1. V was pared by 8 bases and J by 3 bases, with 4 bases of the junction left unmatched. The CDR3 runs 14 residues. The CDR3 DNA reads as TGTGCCAGCGACGGACAGGGGGCAACAGATACGCAGTATTTT. Protein: CASDGQGATDTQYF.

A few counts support this clonotype. The rearrangement links TRBV19 to TRBJ1-1; D is unclear. The CDR3 loop spans 14 amino acids. Germline CDR1 reads LNHDA; CDR2 reads SQIVND (reference sequence). The ends were cut back, 6 bases at V and 0 bases at J, with 11 bases in the middle. The CDR3 loop is CASRSELMNTEAFF. In DNA, the CDR3 is TGTGCCAGTAGGTCAGAGTTAATGAACACTGAAGCTTTCTTT. Filled out from reference TRBV19 and TRBJ1-1, the complete variable domain reads DGGITQSPKYLFRKEGQNVTLSCEQNLNHDAMYWYRQDPGQGLRLIYYSQIVNDFQKGDIAEGYSVSREKKESFPLTVTSAQKNPTAFYLCASRSELMNTEAFFGQGTRLTVV.

This clonotype showed up just a few times. The genes are TRBV15 and TRBJ2-2; D is perhaps TRBD1 or TRBD2 (6 bases each). Germline V gene data show CDR1 as LNHNV and CDR2 as YYDKDF (reference sequence). This CDR3 contains 17 residues. The V and J ends lost 0 bases and 3 bases respectively, with 14 bases between them. Written as DNA, the CDR3 is TGTGCCACCAGCAGAGACGATTGGGGGGCGGACACCGGGGAGCTGTTTTTT. Its protein is CATSRDDWGADTGELFF.

Many counts were recorded for this clonotype. The chain carries TRBV28 and TRBJ2-4; 7 bases are shared with TRBD2. This CDR3 is built from 16 residues. Germline CDR1 MDHEN, CDR2 SYDVKM. Germline trimming cut 3 bases from V and 7 bases from J; bases unmatched to any gene: 12. The CDR3 nucleotides read TGTGCCAGCAGTTTCCGGCTAGCGGCCCTTCGGAACATTCAGTACTTC. Translating it yields CASSFRLAALRNIQYF.

This clonotype has more than one count but fewer than ten. With a much larger clone just one base away, this may be a read error. J is TRBJ2-7 and V is TRBV6-1; a weak D match, TRBD1 (7 bases). The germline CDR1 and CDR2 sequences are MNHNS and SASEGT. CDR3 size: 13 residues. CDR3 sequence: CASLRGRGYEQHF. The CDR3, as DNA: TGTGCCAGCCTGCGGGGCAGGGGGTACGAGCAGCACTTC.

This clonotype has only a few counts. The V and J genes are TRBV29-1 and TRBJ2-7; 9 bases match TRBD2. Germline lookup yields CDR1 SQVTM and CDR2 ANQGSEA. V was pared by 1 base and J by 5 bases, with 9 bases of the junction left unmatched. There are 15 residues in the CDR3. For the CDR3, the DNA is TGCAGCGTTGAAGGGGGGCGGGAGGGCCTCAACGAGCAGTACTTC. This translates into CSVEGGREGLNEQYF.

Comments on this clonotype: Germline is not matched at one junction end, which may reflect a read error. J is TRBJ1-3 and V is TRBV7-2; D remains ambiguous. This CDR3 is built from 19 residues. Per the germline V gene, CDR1 is SGHTA and CDR2 is FQGNSA. CDR3 nucleotide sequence: TGTGCCAGCAGCTTAGGTCTCCCGAGGGCAGCAACTACTGGAAACACCGTATATTTT. Translation gives CASSLGLPRAATTGNTVYF.

This clonotype has a handful of counts. J is TRBJ2-1 and V is TRBV30; TRBD2 matches 9 bases. This CDR3 has 16 residues. The germline V gene encodes CDR1 GTSNPN and CDR2 SVGIG (reference sequence). J gave up 3 bases and V 3 bases, and 9 bases lay outside the gene matches. This CDR3 reads CAWSSGLAGSYNEQFF. The CDR3 DNA reads as TGTGCCTGGAGCTCCGGGCTAGCGGGAAGCTACAATGAGCAGTTCTTC.

At least ten counts were recorded for this clonotype. The CDR3: CASSPQVGDEQFF. CDR3 nucleotides: TGTGCCAGCAGCCCTCAGGTGGGAGATGAGCAGTTCTTC. The chain joins TRBV7-2 to TRBJ2-1, with TRBD2 as a possible D gene (5 bases). From germline, CDR1 is SGHTA and CDR2 FQGNSA. Between the trimmed V and J ends, which lost 5 bases and 8 bases, there was a span of 13 bases. This CDR3 comprises 13 residues.

This clonotype has a count of ten or more. This chain uses TRBV11-2 with TRBJ1-2; D unresolved. V lost 1 base and J 1 base, leaving 10 bases between the germline ends. This CDR3 spans 15 amino acids. Per the germline V gene, CDR1 is SGHAT and CDR2 is FQNNGV. The CDR3 DNA follows: TGTGCCAGCAGCTTAGGAAGCAGTAATAACTATGGCTACACCTTC. Its translation is CASSLGSSNNYGYTF.